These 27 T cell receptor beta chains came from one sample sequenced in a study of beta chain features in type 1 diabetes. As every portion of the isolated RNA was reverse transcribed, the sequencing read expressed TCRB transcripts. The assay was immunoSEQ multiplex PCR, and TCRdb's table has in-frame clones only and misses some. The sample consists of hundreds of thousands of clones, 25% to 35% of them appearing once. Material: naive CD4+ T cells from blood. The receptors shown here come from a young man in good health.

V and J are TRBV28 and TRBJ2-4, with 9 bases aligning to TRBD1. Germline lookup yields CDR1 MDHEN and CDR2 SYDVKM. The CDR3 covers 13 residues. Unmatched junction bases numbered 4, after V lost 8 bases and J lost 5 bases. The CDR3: CASGGQGQNIQYF. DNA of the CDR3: TGTGCCAGCGGGGGACAGGGTCAAAACATTCAGTACTTC. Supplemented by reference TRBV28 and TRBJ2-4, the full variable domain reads DVKVTQSSRYLVKRTGEKVFLECVQDMDHENMFWYRQDPGLGLRLIYFSYDVKMKEKGDIPEGYSVSREKKERFSLILESASTNQTSMYLCASGGQGQNIQYFGAGTRLSVL.

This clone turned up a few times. CDR3 sequence reads: CAWSPGAGTQYF. The CDR3 DNA reads as TGTGCCTGGAGTCCGGGGGCGGGGACCCAGTACTTC. This rearrangement joins TRBV30 to TRBJ2-5; D is possibly TRBD1 or TRBD2 (6 bases each). The CDR3 covers 12 residues. Trimming stripped 2 bases from V and 7 bases from J, with 11 bases between. Germline CDR1 is GTSNPN and CDR2 is SVGIG (reference sequence).

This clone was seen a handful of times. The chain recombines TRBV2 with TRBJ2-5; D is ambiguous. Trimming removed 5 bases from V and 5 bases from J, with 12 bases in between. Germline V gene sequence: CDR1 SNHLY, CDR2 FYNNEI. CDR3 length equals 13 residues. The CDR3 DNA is TGTGCCAGCAGTAAGCCCGTAGGGGAGACCCAGTACTTC. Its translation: CASSKPVGETQYF.

CDR3 region: CASSQRDRENTEAFF. For the CDR3, the DNA is TGTGCCAGCAGCCAGAGAGACAGGGAGAACACTGAAGCTTTCTTT. This chain joins TRBV7-9 and TRBJ1-1, with 7 bases that match TRBD1. The V segment lost 5 bases and the J segment 1 base; nucleotides outside the gene matches: 7. Looked up from germline, CDR1 is SEHNR and CDR2 is FQNEAQ (reference sequence). The CDR3 consists of 15 residues.

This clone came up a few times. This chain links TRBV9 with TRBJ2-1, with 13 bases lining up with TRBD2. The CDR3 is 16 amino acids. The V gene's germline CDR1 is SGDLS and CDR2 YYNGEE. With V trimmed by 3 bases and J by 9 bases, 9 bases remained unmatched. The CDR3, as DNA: TGTGCCAGCAGCGCCCTCCGGACTAGCGGGAGAGGTGAGCAGTTCTTC. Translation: CASSALRTSGRGEQFF.

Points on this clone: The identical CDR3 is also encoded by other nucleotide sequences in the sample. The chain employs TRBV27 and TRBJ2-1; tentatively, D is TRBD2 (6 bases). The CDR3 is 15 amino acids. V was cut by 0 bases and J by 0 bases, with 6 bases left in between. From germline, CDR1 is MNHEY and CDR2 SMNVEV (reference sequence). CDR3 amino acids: CASSLSGGSYNEQFF. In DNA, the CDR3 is TGTGCCAGCAGTTTATCCGGGGGCTCCTACAATGAGCAGTTCTTC.

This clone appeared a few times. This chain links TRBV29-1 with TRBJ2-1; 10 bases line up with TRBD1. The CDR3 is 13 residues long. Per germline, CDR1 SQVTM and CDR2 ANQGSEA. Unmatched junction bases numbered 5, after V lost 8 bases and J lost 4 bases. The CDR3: CSLTGGQYNEQFF. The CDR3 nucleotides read TGCAGCCTGACAGGGGGCCAATACAATGAGCAGTTCTTC.

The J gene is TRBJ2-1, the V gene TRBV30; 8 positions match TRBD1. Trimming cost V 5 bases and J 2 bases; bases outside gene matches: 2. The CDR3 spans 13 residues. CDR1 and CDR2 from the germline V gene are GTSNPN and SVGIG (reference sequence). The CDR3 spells CAWDRGTYNEQFF. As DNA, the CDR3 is TGTGCCTGGGACAGGGGAACCTACAATGAGCAGTTCTTC.

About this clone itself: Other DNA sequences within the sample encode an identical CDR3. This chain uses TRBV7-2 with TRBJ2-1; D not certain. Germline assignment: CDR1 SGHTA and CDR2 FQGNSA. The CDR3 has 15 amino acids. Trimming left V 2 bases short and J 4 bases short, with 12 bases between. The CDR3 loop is CASSLRFDPYNEQFF. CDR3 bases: TGTGCCAGCAGCTTAAGGTTTGACCCTTACAATGAGCAGTTCTTC.

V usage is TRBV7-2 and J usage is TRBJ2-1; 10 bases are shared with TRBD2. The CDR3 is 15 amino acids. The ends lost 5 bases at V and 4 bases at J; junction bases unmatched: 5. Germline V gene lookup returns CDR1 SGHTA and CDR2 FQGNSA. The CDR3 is CASSLTSGTYNEQFF. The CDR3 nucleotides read TGTGCCAGCAGCCTAACTAGCGGGACGTACAATGAGCAGTTCTTC.

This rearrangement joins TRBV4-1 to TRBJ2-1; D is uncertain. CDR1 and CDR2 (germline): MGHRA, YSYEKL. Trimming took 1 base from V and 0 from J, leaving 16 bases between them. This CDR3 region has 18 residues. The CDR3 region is CASSQGLMSFSSYNEQFF. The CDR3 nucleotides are TGCGCCAGCAGCCAAGGGCTGATGAGCTTCAGCTCCTACAATGAGCAGTTCTTC.

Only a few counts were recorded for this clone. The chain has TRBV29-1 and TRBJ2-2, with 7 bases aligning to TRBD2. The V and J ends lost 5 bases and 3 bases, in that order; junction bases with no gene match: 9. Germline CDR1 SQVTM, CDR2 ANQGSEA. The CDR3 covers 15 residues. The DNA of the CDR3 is TGCAGCGTTTCCCGGGGTAGCGGGTACACCGGGGAGCTGTTTTTT. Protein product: CSVSRGSGYTGELFF.

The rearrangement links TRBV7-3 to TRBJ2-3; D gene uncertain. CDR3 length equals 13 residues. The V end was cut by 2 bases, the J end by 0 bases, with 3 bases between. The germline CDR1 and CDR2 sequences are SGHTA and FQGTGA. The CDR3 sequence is CASSLASTDTQYF. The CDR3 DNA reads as TGTGCCAGCAGCTTAGCAAGCACAGATACGCAGTATTTT. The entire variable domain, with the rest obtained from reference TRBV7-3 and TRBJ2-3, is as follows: GAGVSQTPSNKVTEKGKYVELRCDPISGHTALYWYRQSLGQGPEFLIYFQGTGAADDSGLPNDRFFAVRPEGSVSTLKIQRTERGDSAVYLCASSLASTDTQYFGPGTRLTVL.

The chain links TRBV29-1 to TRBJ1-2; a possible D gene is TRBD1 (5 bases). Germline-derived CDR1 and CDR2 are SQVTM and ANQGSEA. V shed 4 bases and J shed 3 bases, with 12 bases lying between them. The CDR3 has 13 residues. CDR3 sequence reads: CSVAGLGDYGYTF. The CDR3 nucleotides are TGCAGCGTTGCAGGGTTAGGGGACTATGGCTACACCTTC.

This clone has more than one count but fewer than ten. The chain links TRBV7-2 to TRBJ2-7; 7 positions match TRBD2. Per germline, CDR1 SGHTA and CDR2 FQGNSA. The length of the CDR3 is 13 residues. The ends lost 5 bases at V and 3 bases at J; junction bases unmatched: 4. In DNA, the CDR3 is TGTGCCAGCAGCCGCCTAGCGGACTACGAGCAGTACTTC. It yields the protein CASSRLADYEQYF.

The CDR3 sequence is CAWSVQGSGRYEQYF. CDR3 in DNA: TGTGCCTGGAGTGTTCAGGGTAGCGGGAGGTACGAGCAGTACTTC. This rearrangement joins TRBV30 to TRBJ2-7; 10 positions match TRBD2. Germline values: CDR1 GTSNPN, CDR2 SVGIG (reference sequence). This CDR3 comprises 15 residues. The J segment lost 4 bases and the V segment lost 0 bases, leaving 6 bases of the junction unmatched.

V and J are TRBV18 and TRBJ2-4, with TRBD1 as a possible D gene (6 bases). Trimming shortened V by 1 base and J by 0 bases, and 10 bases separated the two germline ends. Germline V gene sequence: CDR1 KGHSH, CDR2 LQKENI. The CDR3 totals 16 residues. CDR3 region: CASSPQGHLAKNIQYF. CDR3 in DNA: TGTGCCAGCTCACCACAGGGACATCTAGCCAAAAACATTCAGTACTTC.

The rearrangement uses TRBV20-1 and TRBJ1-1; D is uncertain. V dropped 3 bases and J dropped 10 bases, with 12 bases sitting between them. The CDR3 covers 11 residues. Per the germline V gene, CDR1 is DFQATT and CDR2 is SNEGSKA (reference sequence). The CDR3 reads CSARERGRAFF. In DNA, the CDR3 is TGCAGTGCTAGGGAGAGAGGTAGAGCTTTCTTT.

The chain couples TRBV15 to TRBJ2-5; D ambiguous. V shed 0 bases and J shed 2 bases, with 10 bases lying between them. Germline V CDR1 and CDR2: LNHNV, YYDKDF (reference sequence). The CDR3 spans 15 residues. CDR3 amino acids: CATSRDPDFQETQYF. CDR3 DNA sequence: TGTGCCACCAGCAGAGATCCAGATTTTCAAGAGACCCAGTACTTC. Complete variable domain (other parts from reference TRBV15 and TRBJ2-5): DAMVIQNPRYQVTQFGKPVTLSCSQTLNHNVMYWYQQKSSQAPKLLFHYYDKDFNNEADTPDNFQSRRPNTSFCFLDIRSPGLGDTAMYLCATSRDPDFQETQYFGPGTRLLVL.

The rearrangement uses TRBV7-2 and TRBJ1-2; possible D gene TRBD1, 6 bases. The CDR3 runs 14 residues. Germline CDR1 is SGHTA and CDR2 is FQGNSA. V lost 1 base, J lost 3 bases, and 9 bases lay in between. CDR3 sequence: CASSLVQGDYGYTF. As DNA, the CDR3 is TGTGCCAGCAGCTTAGTACAGGGTGACTATGGCTACACCTTC.

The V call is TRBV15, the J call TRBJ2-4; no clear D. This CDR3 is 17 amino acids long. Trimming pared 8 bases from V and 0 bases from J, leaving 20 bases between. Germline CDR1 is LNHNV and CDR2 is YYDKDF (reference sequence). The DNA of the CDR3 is TGTGCCACCGCCACCGGGCAGGCTCTACTAGCCAAAAACATTCAGTACTTC. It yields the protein CATATGQALLAKNIQYF.

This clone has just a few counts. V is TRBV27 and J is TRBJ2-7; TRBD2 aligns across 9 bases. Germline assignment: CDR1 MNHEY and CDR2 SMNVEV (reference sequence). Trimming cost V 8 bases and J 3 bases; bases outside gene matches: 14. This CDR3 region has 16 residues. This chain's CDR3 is CASSRLVAGVGYEQYF. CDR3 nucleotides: TGTGCCAGCTCCCGGTTGGTAGCGGGAGTCGGCTACGAGCAGTACTTC.

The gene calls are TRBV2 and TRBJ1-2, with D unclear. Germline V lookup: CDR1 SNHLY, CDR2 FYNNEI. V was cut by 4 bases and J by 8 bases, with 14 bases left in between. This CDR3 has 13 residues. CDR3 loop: CASSVTRNDGYTF. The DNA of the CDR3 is TGTGCCAGCAGTGTCACCAGGAACGACGGCTACACCTTC.

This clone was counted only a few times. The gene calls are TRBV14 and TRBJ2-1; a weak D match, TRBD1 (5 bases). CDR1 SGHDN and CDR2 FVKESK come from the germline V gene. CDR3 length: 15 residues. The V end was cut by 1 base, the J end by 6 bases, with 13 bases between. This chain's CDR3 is CASSQGGGPTNEQFF. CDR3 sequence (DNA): TGTGCCAGCAGCCAAGGGGGCGGACCCACCAATGAGCAGTTCTTC.

The CDR3 region has the DNA TGTGCCAGCAGCTGGGAGGACTATGGCTACACCTTC. Its translation: CASSWEDYGYTF. The rearrangement joins TRBV7-2 to TRBJ1-2; D gene ambiguous. The CDR3 is 12 amino acids. V lost 4 bases, J lost 3 bases, and 6 bases lay in between. CDR1 is SGHTA and CDR2 is FQGNSA in the germline V gene.

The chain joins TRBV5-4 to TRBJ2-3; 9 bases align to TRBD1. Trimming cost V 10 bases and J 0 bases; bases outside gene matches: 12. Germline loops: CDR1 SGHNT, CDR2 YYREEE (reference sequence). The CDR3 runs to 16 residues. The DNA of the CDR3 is TGTGCCGCCCGGGCGAGGGGACAGGGAAGCACAGATACGCAGTATTTT. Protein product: CAARARGQGSTDTQYF. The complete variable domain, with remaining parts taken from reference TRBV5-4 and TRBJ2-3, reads ETGVTQSPTHLIKTRGQQVTLRCSSQSGHNTVSWYQQALGQGPQFIFQYYREEENGRGNFPPRFSGLQFPNYSSELNVNALELDDSALYLCAARARGQGSTDTQYFGPGTRLTVL.

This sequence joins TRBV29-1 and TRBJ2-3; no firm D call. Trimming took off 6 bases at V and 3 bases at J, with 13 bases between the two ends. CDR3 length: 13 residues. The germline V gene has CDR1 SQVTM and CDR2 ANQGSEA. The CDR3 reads CSVGLVRTDTQYF. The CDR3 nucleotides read TGCAGCGTGGGATTGGTCCGGACAGATACGCAGTATTTT.